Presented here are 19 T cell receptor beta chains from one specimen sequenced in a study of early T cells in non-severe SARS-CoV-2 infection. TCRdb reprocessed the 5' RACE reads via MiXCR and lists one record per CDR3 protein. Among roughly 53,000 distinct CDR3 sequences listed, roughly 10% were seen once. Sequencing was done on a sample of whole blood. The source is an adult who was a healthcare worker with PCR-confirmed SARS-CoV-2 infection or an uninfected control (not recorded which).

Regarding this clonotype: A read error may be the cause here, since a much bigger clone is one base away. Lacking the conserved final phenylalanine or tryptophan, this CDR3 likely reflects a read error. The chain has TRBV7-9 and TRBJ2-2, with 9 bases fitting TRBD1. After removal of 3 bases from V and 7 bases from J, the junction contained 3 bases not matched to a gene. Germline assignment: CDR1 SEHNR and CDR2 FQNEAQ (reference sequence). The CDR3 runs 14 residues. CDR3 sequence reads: CASSLSTGGGELFL. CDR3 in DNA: TGTGCCAGCAGCTTGTCGACAGGGGGCGGGGAGCTGTTTTTA.

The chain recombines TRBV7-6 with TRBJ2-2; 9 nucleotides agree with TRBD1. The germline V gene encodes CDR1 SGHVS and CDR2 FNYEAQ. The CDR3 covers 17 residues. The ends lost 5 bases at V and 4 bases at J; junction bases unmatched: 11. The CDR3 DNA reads TGTGCCAGCAGCCTCCCAGACAGGGGGTCGATCACCGGGGAGCTGTTTTTT. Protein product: CASSLPDRGSITGELFF.

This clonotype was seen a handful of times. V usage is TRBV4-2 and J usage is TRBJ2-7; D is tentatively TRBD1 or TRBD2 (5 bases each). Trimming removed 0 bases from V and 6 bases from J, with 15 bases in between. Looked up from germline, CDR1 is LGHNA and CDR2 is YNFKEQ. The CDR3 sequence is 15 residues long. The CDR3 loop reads CASSQEGTRVSEQYF. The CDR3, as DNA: TGTGCCAGCAGCCAAGAAGGGACGCGGGTCTCCGAGCAGTACTTC.

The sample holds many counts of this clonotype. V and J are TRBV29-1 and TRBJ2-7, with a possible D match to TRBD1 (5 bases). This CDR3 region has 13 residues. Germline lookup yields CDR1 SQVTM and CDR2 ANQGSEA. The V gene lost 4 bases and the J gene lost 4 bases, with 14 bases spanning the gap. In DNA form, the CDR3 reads TGCAGCGTTGGGTGGGGTCAGGGATACGAGCAGTACTTC. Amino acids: CSVGWGQGYEQYF.

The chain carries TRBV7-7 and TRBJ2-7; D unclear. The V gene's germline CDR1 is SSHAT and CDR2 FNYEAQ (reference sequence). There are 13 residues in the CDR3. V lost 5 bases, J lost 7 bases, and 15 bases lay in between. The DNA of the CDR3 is TGTGCCAGCAGCCCCGGGTCCGTCGGGGAGCAGTACTTC. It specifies CASSPGSVGEQYF.

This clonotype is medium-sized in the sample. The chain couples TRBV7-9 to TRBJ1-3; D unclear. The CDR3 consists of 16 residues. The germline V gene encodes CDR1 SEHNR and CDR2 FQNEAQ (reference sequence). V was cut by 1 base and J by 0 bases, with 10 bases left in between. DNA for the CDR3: TGTGCCAGCAGCTTAGGGCCGTACTACTCTGGAAACACCATATATTTT. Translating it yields CASSLGPYYSGNTIYF.

CDR3 DNA sequence: TGCGCAGCTCGGGACAGGGGCGAGCAGTACTTC. This translates into CAARDRGEQYF. This rearrangement joins TRBV29-1 to TRBJ2-7, with 10 bases identical to TRBD1. The CDR3 totals 11 residues. The germline V gene encodes CDR1 SQVTM and CDR2 ANQGSEA.

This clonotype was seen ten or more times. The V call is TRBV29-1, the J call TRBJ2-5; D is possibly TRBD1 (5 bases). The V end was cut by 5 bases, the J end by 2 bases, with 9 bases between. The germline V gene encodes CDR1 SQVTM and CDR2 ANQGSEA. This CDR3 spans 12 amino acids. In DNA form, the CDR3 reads TGCAGCGTTCGACAGATACAAGAGACCCAGTACTTC. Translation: CSVRQIQETQYF.

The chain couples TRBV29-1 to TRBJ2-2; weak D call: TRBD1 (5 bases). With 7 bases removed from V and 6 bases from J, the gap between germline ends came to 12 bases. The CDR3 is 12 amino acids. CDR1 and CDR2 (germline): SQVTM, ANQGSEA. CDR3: CSAWARAGELFF. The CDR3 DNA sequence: TGCAGCGCCTGGGCCAGGGCCGGGGAGCTGTTTTTT.

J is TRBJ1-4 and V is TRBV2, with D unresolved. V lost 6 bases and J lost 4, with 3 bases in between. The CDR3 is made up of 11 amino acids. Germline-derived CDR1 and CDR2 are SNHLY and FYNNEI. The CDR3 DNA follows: TGTGCCAGCAGGGGTAATGAAAAACTGTTTTTT. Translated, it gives CASRGNEKLFF.

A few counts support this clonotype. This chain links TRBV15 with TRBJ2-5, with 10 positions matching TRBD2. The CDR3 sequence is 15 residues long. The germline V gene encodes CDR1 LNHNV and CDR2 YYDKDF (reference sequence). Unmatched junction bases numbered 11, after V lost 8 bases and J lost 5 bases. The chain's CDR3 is CATGSLAGAPETQYF. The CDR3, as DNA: TGTGCCACCGGGAGCCTAGCGGGAGCTCCTGAGACCCAGTACTTC.

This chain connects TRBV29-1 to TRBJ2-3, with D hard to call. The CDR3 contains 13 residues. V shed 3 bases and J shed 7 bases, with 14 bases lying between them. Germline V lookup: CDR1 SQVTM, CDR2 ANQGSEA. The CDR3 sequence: CSVDQGSTHTQYF. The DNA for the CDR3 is TGCAGCGTTGACCAAGGATCCACTCATACGCAGTATTTT.

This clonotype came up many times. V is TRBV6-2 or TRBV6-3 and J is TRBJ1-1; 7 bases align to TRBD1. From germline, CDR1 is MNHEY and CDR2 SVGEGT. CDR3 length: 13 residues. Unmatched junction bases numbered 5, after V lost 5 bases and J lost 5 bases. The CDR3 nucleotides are TGTGCCAGCAGTGACAGGGAGATGACTGAAGCTTTCTTT. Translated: CASSDREMTEAFF.

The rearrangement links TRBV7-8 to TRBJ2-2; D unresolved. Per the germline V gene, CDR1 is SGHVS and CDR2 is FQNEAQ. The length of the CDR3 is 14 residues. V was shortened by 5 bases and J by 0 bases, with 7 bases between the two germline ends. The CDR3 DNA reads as TGTGCCAGCAGCAACAGCGCGAACACCGGGGAGCTGTTTTTT. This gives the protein CASSNSANTGELFF.

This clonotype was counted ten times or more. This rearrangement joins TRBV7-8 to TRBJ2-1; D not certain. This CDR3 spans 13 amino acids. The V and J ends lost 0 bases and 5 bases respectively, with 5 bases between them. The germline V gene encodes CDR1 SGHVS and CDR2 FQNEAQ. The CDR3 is CASSLARNNEQFF. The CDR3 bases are TGTGCCAGCAGCTTAGCGAGAAACAATGAGCAGTTCTTC. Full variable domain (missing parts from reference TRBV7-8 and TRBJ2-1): GAGVSQSPRYKVAKRGQDVALRCDPISGHVSLFWYQQALGQGPEFLTYFQNEAQLDKSGLPSDRFFAERPEGSVSTLKIQRTQQEDSAVYLCASSLARNNEQFFGPGTRLTVL.

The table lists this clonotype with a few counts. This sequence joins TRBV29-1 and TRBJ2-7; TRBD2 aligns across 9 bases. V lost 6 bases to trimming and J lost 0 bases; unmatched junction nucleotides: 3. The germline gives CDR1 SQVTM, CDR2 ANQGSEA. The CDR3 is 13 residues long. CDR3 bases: TGCAGCGTCTGGACTAGCGACTCCTACGAGCAGTACTTC. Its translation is CSVWTSDSYEQYF.

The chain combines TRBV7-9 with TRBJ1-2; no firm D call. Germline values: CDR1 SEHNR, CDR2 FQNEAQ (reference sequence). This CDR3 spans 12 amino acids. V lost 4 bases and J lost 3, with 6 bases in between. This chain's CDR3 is CASSSSYYGYTF. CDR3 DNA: TGTGCCAGCAGCTCGAGCTACTATGGCTACACCTTC.

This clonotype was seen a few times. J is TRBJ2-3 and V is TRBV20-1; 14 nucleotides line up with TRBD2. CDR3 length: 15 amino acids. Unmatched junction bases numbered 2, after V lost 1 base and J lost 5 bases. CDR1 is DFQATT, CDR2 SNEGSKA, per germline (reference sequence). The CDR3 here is CSARAGLAGGDTQYF. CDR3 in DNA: TGCAGTGCTAGAGCCGGACTAGCGGGAGGAGATACGCAGTATTTT.

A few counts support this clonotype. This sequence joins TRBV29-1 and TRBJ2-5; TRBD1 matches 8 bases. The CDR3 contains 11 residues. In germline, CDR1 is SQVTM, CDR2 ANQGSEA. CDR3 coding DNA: TGCAGGGCAGGGGGCAAAGAGACCCAGTACTTC. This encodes CRAGGKETQYF.